Listed here is a single TCR beta chain. The data stem from a study of OX40 agonist ivuxolimab in advanced cancers. The repertoire was sequenced with immunoSEQ multiplex PCR; TCRdb's copy has only in-frame clones and lacks some. Of about 46,000 clones listed, around nine tenths are singletons. The CDR3 sequence is 15 residues long. Trimming cost V 2 bases and J 0 bases, with 9 bases left between them. Germline CDR1 and CDR2: MNHEY and SVGAGI. The clonotype originates from an adult with an advanced solid tumor such as melanoma, head and neck, liver or kidney cancer. The specimen was CD4+ or CD8+ T cells sorted from blood, collected in a trial of the OX40 agonist ivuxolimab. The rearrangement links TRBV6-5 to TRBJ2-3, with D perhaps TRBD2 (6 bases). The CDR3 reads CASSYEGTSTDTQYF. The CDR3 DNA sequence: TGTGCCAGCAGTTACGAGGGGACTAGCACAGATACGCAGTATTTT.